Listed here are 26 T cell receptor beta chains from one sample, sequenced in a study of T-cell memory formation after mild COVID-19. TCRdb fed the 5' RACE reads into MiXCR, producing one record per CDR3 protein. Found here are about 620,000 distinct CDR3 sequences, under 20% of them singletons; the top ten hold around 12%. The sample was PBMCs or a T cell subset sorted from them (not recorded which). These receptors all stem from an adult woman who had mild COVID-19 (a few samples of this study predate the infection). Cell type and time point are not known.

The V call is TRBV4-3, the J call TRBJ1-2, with TRBD1 matching 9 bases. J gave up 4 bases and V 5 bases, and 5 bases lay outside the gene matches. Germline CDR1 reads LGHNA; CDR2 reads YSLEER. The CDR3 loop spans 14 amino acids. CDR3 sequence (DNA): TGCGCCAGCAGCAAAGGACAGGGGCTCTATGGCTACACCTTC. Amino acids: CASSKGQGLYGYTF.

The CDR3 region is CASSVAWGAMDEQFF. CDR3 DNA: TGTGCCAGCAGCGTAGCCTGGGGCGCAATGGATGAGCAGTTCTTC. The chain combines TRBV9 with TRBJ2-1; TRBD1 is a possible D gene (5 bases). V was clipped by 0 bases and J by 8 bases, with 15 bases between them. The CDR3 runs to 15 residues. From germline, CDR1 is SGDLS and CDR2 YYNGEE.

This clonotype was seen a few times. The genes are TRBV2 and TRBJ2-7; maybe TRBD2 (5 bases). The ends were cut back, 7 bases at V and 2 bases at J, with 15 bases in the middle. CDR1 SNHLY and CDR2 FYNNEI come from the germline V gene. The CDR3 sequence is 14 residues long. The CDR3: CASTRESSTYEQYF. CDR3 in DNA: TGTGCCAGCACAAGGGAGTCCAGCACCTACGAGCAGTACTTC.

The chain recombines TRBV5-1 with TRBJ1-3; maybe TRBD1 (5 bases). The CDR3 loop spans 15 amino acids. Germline CDR1 is SGHRS and CDR2 is YFSETQ. V lost 3 bases, J lost 0 bases, and 10 bases lay in between. In nucleotides, the CDR3 is TGCGCCAGCAGCTCGGACACCCACTCTGGAAACACCATATATTTT. This codes for CASSSDTHSGNTIYF.

This clonotype was seen a handful of times. The chain combines TRBV20-1 with TRBJ2-5; 12 nucleotides align to TRBD2. This CDR3 comprises 15 residues. Germline CDR1 DFQATT, CDR2 SNEGSKA (reference sequence). J gave up 3 bases and V 0 bases, and 2 bases lay outside the gene matches. The CDR3 nucleotides read TGCAGTGCTAGAGACCTAGCGGGGGGGGAAGAGACCCAGTACTTC. It codes for CSARDLAGGEETQYF.

The genes are TRBV6-2 or TRBV6-3 and TRBJ2-1; tentative D call: TRBD1 (5 bases). V lost 4 bases, J lost 1 base, and 11 bases lay in between. CDR1 MNHEY and CDR2 SVGEGT come from the germline V gene. The CDR3 length is 15 residues. The CDR3 protein is CASSSDRKSYNEQFF. Here the CDR3 DNA reads TGTGCCAGCAGTTCCGACAGAAAATCCTACAATGAGCAGTTCTTC.

The chain is built from TRBV11-2 and TRBJ2-2; 16 nucleotides agree with TRBD2. Trimming removed 5 bases from V and 4 bases from J; junction bases left unmatched: 7. The CDR3 length is 18 residues. The germline V gene encodes CDR1 SGHAT and CDR2 FQNNGV. CDR3: CASSITGTSGRVTGELFF. The CDR3 coding sequence is TGTGCCAGCAGCATAACCGGGACTAGCGGGAGGGTCACCGGGGAGCTGTTTTTT.

In this sample, this clonotype turned up a few times. V is TRBV24-1 and J is TRBJ2-3; D not certain. The CDR3 extends over 15 amino acids. Germline V gene sequence: CDR1 KGHDR, CDR2 SFDVKD. Deletions cut 4 bases from V and 4 bases from J, with 14 bases between. CDR3 DNA sequence: TGTGCCACCAGTGAAAATAGAGGTTTGGCAGATACGCAGTATTTT. As protein: CATSENRGLADTQYF.

This chain uses TRBV7-3 with TRBJ2-2, with 9 nucleotides matching TRBD2. V dropped 5 bases and J dropped 3; count of bases not matched to a gene: 10. The germline V gene encodes CDR1 SGHTA and CDR2 FQGTGA. The CDR3 runs to 17 residues. The CDR3 spells CASSLSASGDYTGELFF. The CDR3 DNA is TGTGCCAGCAGCCTCTCGGCTAGCGGGGATTACACCGGGGAGCTGTTTTTT.

This clonotype has a handful of counts. The chain is built from TRBV4-3 and TRBJ1-3; TRBD1 might be the D (5 bases). Trimming took off 0 bases at V and 0 bases at J, with 9 bases between the two ends. The CDR3 loop spans 16 amino acids. CDR1 and CDR2 from the germline V gene are LGHNA and YSLEER. This CDR3 is CASSQETGVSGNTIYF. The CDR3 DNA sequence: TGCGCCAGCAGCCAAGAAACGGGGGTCTCTGGAAACACCATATATTTT.

This clonotype appeared a single time. The V and J genes are TRBV9 and TRBJ1-5, with D hard to call. The CDR3 extends over 15 amino acids. Germline V CDR1 and CDR2: SGDLS, YYNGEE. Trimming removed 4 bases from V and 0 bases from J, with 11 bases in between. CDR3 amino acids: CASSPAGYSNQPQHF. The CDR3 DNA reads TGTGCCAGCAGCCCAGCGGGGTATAGCAATCAGCCCCAGCATTTT.

J is TRBJ2-7 and V is TRBV12-3 or TRBV12-4; no reliable D call. This CDR3 is built from 15 residues. Trimming took off 6 bases at V and 2 bases at J, with 17 bases between the two ends. The CDR3 nucleotides read TGTGCCAGCAGCTATAGCCCTCTTAATACCTACGAGCAGTACTTC. Amino acid sequence: CASSYSPLNTYEQYF.

This clonotype was found a few times. The CDR3 loop reads CASSAVGLAGGPSTDTQYF. CDR3 DNA sequence: TGTGCCAGCAGCGCAGTAGGGCTAGCGGGGGGCCCTAGCACAGATACGCAGTATTTT. The rearrangement uses TRBV7-2 and TRBJ2-3, with 11 bases aligning to TRBD2. CDR3 length: 19 residues. V lost 5 bases to trimming and J lost 0 bases; unmatched junction nucleotides: 13. The V gene's germline CDR1 is SGHTA and CDR2 FQGNSA.

This clonotype was found a few times. The chain joins TRBV9 to TRBJ2-2, with TRBD2 as a possible D gene (5 bases). The CDR3 covers 14 residues. The germline gives CDR1 SGDLS, CDR2 YYNGEE. Trimming cost V 4 bases and J 5 bases, with 12 bases left between them. The CDR3 spells CASSPTSGTGELFF. In nucleotides, the CDR3 is TGTGCCAGCAGCCCTACCTCGGGGACCGGGGAGCTGTTTTTT.

This clonotype was recorded a few times. The gene calls are TRBV18 and TRBJ1-1; the match to TRBD1 covers 7 bases. The CDR3 totals 14 residues. After removal of 4 bases from V and 0 bases from J, the junction contained 2 bases not matched to a gene. Germline loops: CDR1 KGHSH, CDR2 LQKENI. CDR3 protein: CASSRGQVNTEAFF. The CDR3 DNA is TGTGCCAGCTCACGCGGACAGGTGAACACTGAAGCTTTCTTT.

This chain uses TRBV20-1 with TRBJ2-2; no clear D gene. Germline lookup yields CDR1 DFQATT and CDR2 SNEGSKA (reference sequence). Trimming stripped 0 bases from V and 4 bases from J, with 9 bases between. The CDR3 consists of 14 residues. In nucleotides, the CDR3 is TGCAGTGCTAGAGATCTAGACCGCACCGGGGAGCTGTTTTTT. Translated: CSARDLDRTGELFF.

The V and J genes are TRBV3-1 and TRBJ1-2; D perhaps matches TRBD1 (5 bases). Germline V CDR1 and CDR2: LGHDT, YNNKEL (reference sequence). CDR3 length: 15 residues. The ends were cut back, 3 bases at V and 8 bases at J, with 19 bases in the middle. The CDR3 nucleotides are TGTGCCAGCAGCCAGGGGAGGACGGCGTGGGGGGGCTACACCTTC. As protein: CASSQGRTAWGGYTF.

This rearrangement joins TRBV29-1 to TRBJ2-5, with D tentatively TRBD2 (6 bases). Looked up from germline, CDR1 is SQVTM and CDR2 is ANQGSEA. V lost 1 base and J lost 2, with 14 bases in between. The CDR3 totals 15 residues. DNA of the CDR3: TGCAGCGTTGAAGCGTGGGGCGCGGGGCAAGAGACCCAGTACTTC. Translation: CSVEAWGAGQETQYF.

The chain employs TRBV6-2 or TRBV6-3 and TRBJ2-7; 11 bases match TRBD2. This CDR3 is built from 14 residues. Germline CDR1 MNHEY, CDR2 SVGEGT. Trimming took 7 bases from V and 6 from J; bases not matched to a gene: 8. CDR3 amino acids: CASIRLAGSREQYF. As DNA, the CDR3 is TGTGCCAGCATAAGACTAGCGGGATCCCGCGAGCAGTACTTC.

This clonotype was counted many times. In DNA, the CDR3 is TGTGCCAGCAGTTTCCCGGGGAACATTCAGTACTTC. As protein: CASSFPGNIQYF. V is TRBV6-2 or TRBV6-3 and J is TRBJ2-4, with D possibly matching TRBD2 (5 bases). The germline V gene has CDR1 MNHEY and CDR2 SVGEGT. There are 12 residues in the CDR3. The V end was cut by 4 bases, the J end by 7 bases, with 8 bases between.

The V call is TRBV7-3, the J call TRBJ2-5; the match to TRBD2 covers 7 bases. With 2 bases clipped from V and 5 bases from J, the junction kept 8 bases outside the gene matches. CDR3 size: 15 residues. From germline, CDR1 is SGHTA and CDR2 FQGTGA. CDR3 in amino acids: CASSLVGGAGETQYF. The CDR3 nucleotides read TGTGCCAGCAGCTTAGTCGGGGGAGCGGGGGAGACCCAGTACTTC.

The chain uses TRBV4-1 and TRBJ1-1; maybe TRBD1 (6 bases). CDR1 MGHRA and CDR2 YSYEKL come from the germline V gene. The V end lost 0 bases, the J end lost 1 base, and 12 bases lay between the germline ends. The CDR3 consists of 16 residues. Here the CDR3 DNA reads TGCGCCAGCAGCCAAGAGGGCTGGACAGAGAACACTGAAGCTTTCTTT. Translated, it gives CASSQEGWTENTEAFF.

The rearrangement links TRBV7-9 to TRBJ2-5, with D possibly being TRBD1 or TRBD2 (5 bases each). Germline CDR1 SEHNR, CDR2 FQNEAQ (reference sequence). The CDR3 extends over 15 amino acids. V lost 2 bases and J lost 7, with 17 bases in between. The CDR3 DNA reads TGTGCCAGCAGCTTACCTGGGACCGGCGATTGGACCCAGTACTTC. It yields the protein CASSLPGTGDWTQYF.

This clonotype was seen more than once but under ten times. This chain joins TRBV20-1 and TRBJ2-7; the match to TRBD1 covers 8 bases. Germline-derived CDR1 and CDR2 are DFQATT and SNEGSKA (reference sequence). With V trimmed by 3 bases and J by 0 bases, 7 bases remained unmatched. The CDR3 has 15 amino acids. In nucleotides, the CDR3 is TGCAGTGCTAGGACTCCGGGACAGGCCTCCTACGAGCAGTACTTC. It codes for CSARTPGQASYEQYF.

With respect to this clonotype: This sequence may be a read error, since a much larger clone differs from it by one base. The chain recombines TRBV5-4 with TRBJ2-3; D is unclear. The germline V gene has CDR1 SGHNT and CDR2 YYREEE (reference sequence). V lost 1 base, J lost 5 bases, and 5 bases lay in between. The CDR3 is 12 residues long. In DNA, the CDR3 is TGTGCCAGCAGCTTGAACGGAGATACGCAGTATTTT. Translating gives CASSLNGDTQYF.

This clonotype was seen more than once but under ten times. CDR3: CASSLWGLAGVGNEQFF. The CDR3 coding sequence is TGTGCCAGCAGCTTATGGGGACTAGCGGGAGTGGGCAATGAGCAGTTCTTC. The chain couples TRBV7-9 to TRBJ2-1, with 14 bases lining up with TRBD2. V shed 2 bases, J shed 6 bases, and the junction held 6 bases outside the gene matches. CDR1 and CDR2 from the germline V gene are SEHNR and FQNEAQ (reference sequence). The CDR3 is 17 amino acids.